This TCR beta chain was sequenced in a study of cytomegalovirus exposure and HLA in healthy donors. Whole-study findings and limits: Reportedly, diagnosis of cytomegalovirus status by the classifier showed high specificity and sensitivity.

To note about this clone: Antigen specificity is unknown.

Losses at the gene ends were 3 bases for V and 8 bases for J; bases not matched to a gene: 3. CDR3 length equals 13 residues. Germline CDR1 and CDR2: MNHEY and SMNVEV (reference sequence). Sequencing was performed with immunoSEQ multiplex PCR; in TCRdb, only in-frame clones are kept and a portion is missing. Altogether 100,000 to 150,000 clones are present, over 75% being singletons, with the ten largest covering 2.1%. The rearrangement uses TRBV27 and TRBJ2-7, with 11 bases identical to TRBD2. The sample comprised PBMCs. This clonotype was obtained from a woman aged 25 to 39 in good health and CMV-seronegative. The CDR3 region is CASSFSGGGKQYF. The DNA for the CDR3 is TGTGCCAGCAGTTTTAGCGGGGGGGGGAAGCAGTACTTC.